This T cell receptor beta chain is from a study of T cell changes during pregnancy in multiple sclerosis (dated 2019 in TCRdb). The study in broad terms: The study examined how the T cell repertoire changed over the course of pregnancy in women with multiple sclerosis.

The germline V gene encodes CDR1 WNHNN and CDR2 SYGVQD (reference sequence). Inclusive of the bounding cysteine and phenylalanine, the CDR3 is 15 residues long. The kept DNA is CDR3 alone, 45 bases in frame from the first base. V is clipped by 1 base and J by 5 bases, and the sequence between their germline boundaries is 14 bases long. This clone appeared a few times. This receptor's antigen is unknown. No clone much larger than this one lies a single base away; base qualities are absent. Library generation was performed with the immunoSEQ multiplex PCR assay. Entries here come from immuneACCESS through TCRdb and include only in-frame sequences with V and J called. Some clones fail to appear in such tables; in the studies checked, an unresolved V gene covers under half of the shortfall, and the cause of the remainder is unknown. The sample has roughly 120,000 clones on record, 92% of them singletons. Clones ranked in the top ten supply 1.5% to 1.9% of the sample.

The TCR sequence derives from a female donor with multiple sclerosis, enrolled in a pregnancy study. Sample: peripheral blood, taken in the third trimester of pregnancy. The sequence joins TRBV10-1 to TRBJ2-5, with TRBD1 as a weak D call on 5 bases. The base sequence is TGCGCCAGCAGTGAGTTCCAGGGAAGGCGTGAGACCCAGTACTTC. This is translated as CASSEFQGRRETQYF.